The entry that follows covers one T cell receptor beta chain sequence. Its antigen is not identified. Employing constant-segment primers, 5'RACE generated TCR alpha and TCR beta cDNA libraries bearing sample barcodes and UMIs. TCRdb passed the 5' RACE reads through MiXCR, listing each CDR3 protein once. This table has fewer than 550,000 distinct CDR3 sequences, 20% appearing once. This CDR3 has 15 residues. Losses at the gene ends were 6 bases for V and 7 bases for J; bases not matched to a gene: 11. The data are from a study of T-cell memory formation after mild COVID-19. Across the study: TCR clusters mostly belonged to single donors.

The study's findings and limits: The study detected some responding clones in pre-infection memory, suggesting cross-reactive memory joined. Balance between CD4 and CD8 was seen in clones contracting day 15 to 85, and a CD4+ lean was seen in later expanders.

The V call is TRBV12-3 or TRBV12-4, the J call TRBJ2-7, with 11 bases fitting TRBD2. The receptor was isolated from an adult woman who had mild COVID-19 (a few samples of this study predate the infection). Cell type and time point are not known. Source material: PBMCs or a T cell subset sorted from them (not recorded which). The CDR3 coding sequence is TGTGCCAGCAGCCCCTTACTAGCGGGGGAGGGTGAGCAGTACTTC. It yields the protein CASSPLLAGEGEQYF.